Given below is one T cell receptor beta chain in context. The antigen is not known. The sample is drawn from a study of T cells in localized non-small cell lung cancer. Germline lookup yields CDR1 MDHEN and CDR2 SYDVKM. Trimming removed 11 bases from V and 0 bases from J, with 10 bases in between. The CDR3 length is 13 residues. Study observations and caveats: Adjacent lung had a median roughly 61 of the 100 largest tumor clones. T cell clonality was highest in uninvolved adjacent lung, above tumor.

Repertoires were generated with immunoSEQ multiplex PCR, while TCRdb's copy carries only in-frame clones and drops some. The top ten clones hold approximately 19% of a sample with 2,000 to 2,500 clones, more than 30% of them seen once. V gene TRBV28 combines with J gene TRBJ1-4, with D tentatively TRBD1 (6 bases). The material was normal lung tissue next to the tumor, obtained before any cancer treatment. This TCR was recovered from a male donor at least 60 years old with stage I squamous cell lung carcinoma. In nucleotides, the CDR3 is TGTGCCTGTCGGACAGCAACTAATGAAAAACTGTTTTTT. As protein: CACRTATNEKLFF.